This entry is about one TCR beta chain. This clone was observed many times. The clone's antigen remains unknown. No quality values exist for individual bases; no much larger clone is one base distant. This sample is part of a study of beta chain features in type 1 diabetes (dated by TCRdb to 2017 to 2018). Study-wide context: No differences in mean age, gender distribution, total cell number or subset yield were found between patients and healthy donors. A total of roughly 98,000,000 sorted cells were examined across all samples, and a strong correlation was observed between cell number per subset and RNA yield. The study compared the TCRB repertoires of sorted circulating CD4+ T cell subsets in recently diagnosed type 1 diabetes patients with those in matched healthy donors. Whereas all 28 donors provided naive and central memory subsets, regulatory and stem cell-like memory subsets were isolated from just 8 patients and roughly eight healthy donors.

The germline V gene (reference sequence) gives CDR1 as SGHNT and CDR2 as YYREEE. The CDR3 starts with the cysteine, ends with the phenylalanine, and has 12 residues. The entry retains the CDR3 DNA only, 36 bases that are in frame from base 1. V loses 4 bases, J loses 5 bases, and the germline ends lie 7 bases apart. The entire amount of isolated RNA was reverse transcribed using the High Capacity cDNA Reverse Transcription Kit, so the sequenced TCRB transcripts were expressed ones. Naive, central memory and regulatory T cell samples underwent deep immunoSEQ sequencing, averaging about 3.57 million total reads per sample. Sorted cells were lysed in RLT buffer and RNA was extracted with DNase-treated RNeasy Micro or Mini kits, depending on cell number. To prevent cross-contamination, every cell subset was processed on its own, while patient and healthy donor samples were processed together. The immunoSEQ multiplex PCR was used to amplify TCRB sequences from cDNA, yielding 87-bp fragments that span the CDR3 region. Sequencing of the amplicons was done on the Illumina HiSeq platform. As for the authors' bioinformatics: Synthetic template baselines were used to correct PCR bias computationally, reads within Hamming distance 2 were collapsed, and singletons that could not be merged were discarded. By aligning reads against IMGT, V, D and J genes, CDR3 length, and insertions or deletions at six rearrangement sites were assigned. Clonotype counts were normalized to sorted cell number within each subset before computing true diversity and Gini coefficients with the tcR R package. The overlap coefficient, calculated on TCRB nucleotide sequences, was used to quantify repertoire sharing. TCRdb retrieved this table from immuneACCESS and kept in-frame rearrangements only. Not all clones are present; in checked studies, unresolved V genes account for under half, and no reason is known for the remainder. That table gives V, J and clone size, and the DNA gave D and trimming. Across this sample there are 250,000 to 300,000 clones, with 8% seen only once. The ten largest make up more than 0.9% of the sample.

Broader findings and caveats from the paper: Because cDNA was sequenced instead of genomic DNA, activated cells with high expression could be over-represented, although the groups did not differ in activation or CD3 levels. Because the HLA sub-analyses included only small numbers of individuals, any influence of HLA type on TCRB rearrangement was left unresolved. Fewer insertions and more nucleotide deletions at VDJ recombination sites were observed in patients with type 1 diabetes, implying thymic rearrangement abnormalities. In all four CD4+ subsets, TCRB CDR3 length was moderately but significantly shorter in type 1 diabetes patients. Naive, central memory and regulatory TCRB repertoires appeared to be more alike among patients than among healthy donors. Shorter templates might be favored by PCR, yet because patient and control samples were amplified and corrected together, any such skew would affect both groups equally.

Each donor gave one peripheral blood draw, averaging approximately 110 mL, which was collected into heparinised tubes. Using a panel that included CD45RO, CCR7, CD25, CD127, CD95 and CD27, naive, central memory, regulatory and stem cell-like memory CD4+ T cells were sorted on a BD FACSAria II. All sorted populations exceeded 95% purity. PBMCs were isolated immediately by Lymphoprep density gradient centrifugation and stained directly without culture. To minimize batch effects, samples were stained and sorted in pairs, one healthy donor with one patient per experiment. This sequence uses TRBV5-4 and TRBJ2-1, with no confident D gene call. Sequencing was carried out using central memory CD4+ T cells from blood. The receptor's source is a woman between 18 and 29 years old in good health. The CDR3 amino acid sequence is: CASSPQNNEQFF. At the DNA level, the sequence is TGTGCCAGCAGCCCACAGAACAATGAGCAGTTCTTC.